The 2 T cell receptor beta chains below were found in one sample sequenced in a study of blood T cells in healthy people across ages. Together with a sample-barcoded 5' primer, a J-beta primer mix was included in a second PCR lasting about 7 to 11 cycles. TCRdb re-called the 5' RACE reads with MiXCR, one entry per CDR3 protein. This table has around 1,800,000 distinct CDR3 sequences, approximately 39% appearing once. The sample taken for sequencing was blood. Receptors originate from a human donor in good health.

Of note for this clonotype: The junction departs from the called germline gene at one end, perhaps through a read error. The rearrangement uses TRBV27 and TRBJ2-3; 11 bases are shared with TRBD2. Germline lookup yields CDR1 MNHEY and CDR2 SMNVEV (reference sequence). This CDR3 has 16 amino acids. The CDR3 region has the DNA TGTGCCGGCAGTCCTTCTAGCGGGGGGATTAGATATACGCAGTATTTT. Its protein is CAGSPSSGGIRYTQYF.

The chain links TRBV12-3 or TRBV12-4 to TRBJ2-1, with D possibly being TRBD1 or TRBD2 (6 bases each). The V gene lost 2 bases and the J gene lost 5 bases, with 13 bases spanning the gap. CDR3 size: 15 residues. The CDR3 here is CASSLLIRGDNEQFF. The CDR3 nucleotides read TGTGCCAGCAGTTTACTTATAAGGGGGGACAATGAGCAGTTCTTC.